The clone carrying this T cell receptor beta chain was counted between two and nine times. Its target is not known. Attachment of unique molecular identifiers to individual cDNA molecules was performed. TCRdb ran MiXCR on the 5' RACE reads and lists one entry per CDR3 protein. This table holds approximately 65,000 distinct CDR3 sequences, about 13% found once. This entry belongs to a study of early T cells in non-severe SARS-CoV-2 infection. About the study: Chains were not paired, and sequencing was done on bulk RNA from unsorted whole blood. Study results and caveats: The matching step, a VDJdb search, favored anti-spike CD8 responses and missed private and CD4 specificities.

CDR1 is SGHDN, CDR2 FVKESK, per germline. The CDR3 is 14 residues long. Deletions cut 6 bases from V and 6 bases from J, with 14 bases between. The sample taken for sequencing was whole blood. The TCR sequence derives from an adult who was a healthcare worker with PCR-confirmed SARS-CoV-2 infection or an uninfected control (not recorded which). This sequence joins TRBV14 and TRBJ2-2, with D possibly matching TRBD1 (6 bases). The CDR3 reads CASSSNHRAGELFF. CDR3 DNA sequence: TGTGCCAGCAGTTCAAATCACAGGGCCGGGGAGCTGTTTTTT.